The next 24 T cell receptor beta chains were all read from a single sample in a study of blood T cell repertoires in COVID-19. Assay used: immunoSEQ multiplex PCR; TCRdb lists only in-frame clones, some missing. The repertoire holds roughly 120,000 clones, more than 75% seen once, with 3% to 4% in the top ten. Sequences were obtained from peripheral blood. Every receptor here comes from a man aged 50 or older with active COVID-19.

This clone has just a few counts. The CDR3 nucleotides are TGTGCCAGTAGGACAGGGGGAAGGACTGAAGCTTTCTTT. Protein product: CASRTGGRTEAFF. The chain combines TRBV19 with TRBJ1-1, with 9 bases identical to TRBD1. V lost 6 bases, J lost 5 bases, and 4 bases stayed unmatched. The CDR3 is 13 amino acids. CDR1 is LNHDA and CDR2 is SQIVND in the germline V gene (reference sequence).

The chain has TRBV12-3 or TRBV12-4 and TRBJ1-2; TRBD1 might be the D (5 bases). V was clipped by 5 bases and J by 3 bases, with 10 bases between them. The CDR3 totals 13 residues. CDR3 sequence: CASSGAADYGYTF. The DNA for the CDR3 is TGTGCCAGCAGTGGGGCGGCGGACTATGGCTACACCTTC.

The chain joins TRBV24-1 to TRBJ2-1; D uncertain. V was trimmed by 0 bases and J by 10 bases, leaving 9 bases between them. CDR1 is KGHDR, CDR2 SFDVKD, per germline. CDR3 length equals 13 residues. The CDR3 DNA sequence: TGTGCCACCAGTGATTTGGAGACAAAAGAGCAGTTCTTC. Its protein product is CATSDLETKEQFF.

This chain links TRBV4-1 with TRBJ2-1; the match to TRBD1 covers 9 bases. Germline V gives CDR1 MGHRA, CDR2 YSYEKL. The CDR3 covers 14 residues. V shed 6 bases, J shed 7 bases, and the junction held 7 bases outside the gene matches. The CDR3 region is CASSVWDRANEQFF. CDR3 bases: TGCGCCAGCAGTGTCTGGGACAGGGCTAATGAGCAGTTCTTC.

DNA of the CDR3: TGTGCCAGCAGCCCGGTCTTGCCAGGGCAATCCACTGAAGCTTTCTTT. Translating gives CASSPVLPGQSTEAFF. The chain recombines TRBV7-9 with TRBJ1-1; perhaps TRBD1 as D (5 bases). Between the trimmed V and J ends, which lost 5 bases and 4 bases, there was a span of 20 bases. CDR1 and CDR2 (germline): SEHNR, FQNEAQ (reference sequence). The CDR3 sequence is 16 residues long.

This clone has just one count. The chain uses TRBV7-8 and TRBJ1-1; no definite D call. The germline gives CDR1 SGHVS, CDR2 FQNEAQ. The CDR3 extends over 13 amino acids. Between the trimmed V and J ends, which lost 1 base and 4 bases, there was a span of 7 bases. The CDR3, as DNA: TGTGCCAGCAGCTTAGTCCTCTCCACTGAAGCTTTCTTT. Its translation is CASSLVLSTEAFF.

This clone was detected once. V and J are TRBV19 and TRBJ2-1, with 7 nucleotides matching TRBD2. This CDR3 contains 15 residues. Per germline, CDR1 LNHDA and CDR2 SQIVND (reference sequence). The V and J ends lost 6 bases and 8 bases, in that order; junction bases with no gene match: 13. This chain's CDR3 is CASSQAGLTPHEQFF. CDR3 nucleotide sequence: TGTGCCAGTAGCCAAGCGGGACTAACGCCTCATGAGCAGTTCTTC. The variable domain in full, with the rest retrieved from reference TRBV19 and TRBJ2-1, is DGGITQSPKYLFRKEGQNVTLSCEQNLNHDAMYWYRQDPGQGLRLIYYSQIVNDFQKGDIAEGYSVSREKKESFPLTVTSAQKNPTAFYLCASSQAGLTPHEQFFGPGTRLTVL.

The chain couples TRBV11-1 to TRBJ2-1; tentatively, D is TRBD1 (6 bases). The CDR3 is 15 amino acids. V lost 3 bases and J 2 bases, leaving 11 bases between the germline ends. Germline loops: CDR1 SGHAT, CDR2 FQDESV (reference sequence). CDR3 protein: CASSFERTAYNEQFF. CDR3 DNA: TGTGCCAGCAGCTTCGAGCGGACAGCCTACAATGAGCAGTTCTTC.

V usage is TRBV11-2 and J usage is TRBJ1-1; 9 bases are shared with TRBD1. After removal of 7 bases from V and 0 bases from J, the junction contained 6 bases not matched to a gene. Germline V gives CDR1 SGHAT, CDR2 FQNNGV. The length of the CDR3 is 15 residues. The CDR3 coding sequence is TGTGCCAGCACAGGGACAGGGTTCATGAACACTGAAGCTTTCTTT. Residues: CASTGTGFMNTEAFF.

The V call is TRBV9, the J call TRBJ2-2; the D gene is possibly TRBD1 (5 bases). This CDR3 has 14 amino acids. From germline, CDR1 is SGDLS and CDR2 YYNGEE. V lost 2 bases to trimming and J lost 5 bases, with 10 bases between them. This chain's CDR3 is CASSVLGETGELFF. The DNA for the CDR3 is TGTGCCAGCAGCGTGCTAGGGGAAACCGGGGAGCTGTTTTTT.

V gene TRBV5-1 combines with J gene TRBJ2-3, with 8 bases aligning to TRBD2. Germline CDR1 and CDR2: SGHRS and YFSETQ. J lost 1 base, V lost 4 bases, and 11 bases had no gene match. The CDR3 length is 17 residues. The CDR3 DNA is TGCGCCAGCAGCCCATTCGGCGGGGGGCTCGGCACAGATACGCAGTATTTT. This translates into CASSPFGGGLGTDTQYF. Filled out from reference TRBV5-1 and TRBJ2-3, the complete variable domain reads KAGVTQTPRYLIKTRGQQVTLSCSPISGHRSVSWYQQTPGQGLQFLFEYFSETQRNKGNFPGRFSGRQFSNSRSEMNVSTLELGDSALYLCASSPFGGGLGTDTQYFGPGTRLTVL.

The chain has TRBV5-1 and TRBJ2-7; tentatively, D is TRBD2 (6 bases). The CDR3 length is 20 residues. The V end was cut by 1 base, the J end by 2 bases, with 28 bases between. CDR1 and CDR2 (germline): SGHRS, YFSETQ. In DNA form, the CDR3 reads TGCGCCAGCAGCTTGTTACCAAACCCTCCCGGACCGGGAGCGGCCTACGAGCAGTACGTC. Its protein product is CASSLLPNPPGPGAAYEQYV.

The chain carries TRBV7-2 and TRBJ2-3; weak D call: TRBD2 (5 bases). V was trimmed by 5 bases and J by 3 bases, leaving 9 bases between them. Germline V CDR1 and CDR2: SGHTA, FQGNSA. This CDR3 spans 13 amino acids. The CDR3 DNA sequence: TGTGCCAGCAGCCCCGGACTTACAGATACGCAGTATTTT. Translated, it gives CASSPGLTDTQYF.

This sequence joins TRBV5-4 and TRBJ1-2; the match to TRBD1 covers 7 bases. In germline, CDR1 is SGHNT, CDR2 YYREEE (reference sequence). This CDR3 is 13 amino acids long. After removal of 1 base from V and 4 bases from J, the junction contained 1 base not matched to a gene. Here the CDR3 reads CASSLPGGYGYTF. The CDR3 DNA reads as TGTGCCAGCAGCTTGCCAGGGGGCTATGGCTACACCTTC.

The genes are TRBV19 and TRBJ1-1; D might be TRBD1 (5 bases). Germline V CDR1 and CDR2: LNHDA, SQIVND (reference sequence). The CDR3 sequence is 13 residues long. Trimming removed 5 bases from V and 2 bases from J, with 9 bases in between. CDR3 sequence reads: CASSSQGNTEAFF. For the CDR3, the DNA is TGTGCCAGTAGTTCCCAGGGAAACACTGAAGCTTTCTTT.

The chain links TRBV7-2 to TRBJ2-3, with unresolved D. The germline gives CDR1 SGHTA, CDR2 FQGNSA. The CDR3 totals 14 residues. V was shortened by 1 base and J by 2 bases, with 7 bases between the two germline ends. The CDR3 DNA reads as TGTGCCAGCAGCTTAGAACTTCTCACAGATACGCAGTATTTT. Its protein is CASSLELLTDTQYF.

The chain recombines TRBV20-1 with TRBJ2-5, with TRBD2 identical over 7 bases. The CDR3 loop spans 17 amino acids. V lost 3 bases and J lost 1; bases outside the gene matches: 14. Per germline, CDR1 DFQATT and CDR2 SNEGSKA (reference sequence). This CDR3 reads CSASLGMTSTFQETQYF. The CDR3 nucleotides are TGCAGTGCTAGTTTAGGGATGACTAGCACGTTCCAAGAGACCCAGTACTTC.

This chain connects TRBV18 to TRBJ2-7; TRBD1 matches 11 bases. This CDR3 is 13 amino acids long. Germline assignment: CDR1 KGHSH and CDR2 LQKENI. Unmatched junction bases numbered 4, after V lost 5 bases and J lost 7 bases. CDR3 loop: CASSKDRGLEQYV. In DNA, the CDR3 is TGTGCCAGCTCAAAGGACAGGGGGCTTGAGCAGTACGTC.

The rearrangement links TRBV12-5 to TRBJ1-1, with unresolved D. This CDR3 has 12 amino acids. CDR1 and CDR2 (germline): LGHNT, FRNRAP. Trimming took off 4 bases at V and 11 bases at J, with 14 bases between the two ends. CDR3 protein: CASGSDFEDAFF. Here the CDR3 DNA reads TGTGCTAGTGGTTCGGACTTCGAGGATGCTTTCTTT. Combining the CDR3 with reference TRBV12-5 and TRBJ1-1 gives the whole variable domain DARVTQTPRHKVTEMGQEVTMRCQPILGHNTVFWYRQTMMQGLELLAYFRNRAPLDDSGMPKDRFSAEMPDATLATLKIQPSEPRDSAVYFCASGSDFEDAFFGQGTRLTVV.

The chain has TRBV7-2 and TRBJ1-6; 11 bases agree with TRBD1. Germline V gives CDR1 SGHTA, CDR2 FQGNSA. The CDR3 is 16 amino acids. V gave up 0 bases and J gave up 10 bases; unmatched junction bases: 5. DNA for the CDR3: TGTGCCAGCAGCTTAGCTCGGACAGGGGGCAAGTCACCCCTCCACTTT. This codes for CASSLARTGGKSPLHF.

This sequence joins TRBV19 and TRBJ1-6; tentative D call: TRBD1 (5 bases). CDR1 LNHDA and CDR2 SQIVND come from the germline V gene (reference sequence). Deletions cut 6 bases from V and 4 bases from J, with 10 bases between. This CDR3 is 14 amino acids long. In nucleotides, the CDR3 is TGTGCCAGTAGCCCCGGGGGATATAATTCACCCCTCCACTTT. Its translation: CASSPGGYNSPLHF.

J is TRBJ2-1 and V is TRBV5-5; possible D gene TRBD1, 6 bases. The V and J ends lost 4 bases and 6 bases respectively, with 11 bases between them. Looked up from germline, CDR1 is SGHKS and CDR2 is YYEKEE (reference sequence). CDR3 length equals 13 residues. Written as DNA, the CDR3 is TGTGCCAGCAGCCCTCACAGGGTCAATGAGCAGTTCTTC. It is translated as CASSPHRVNEQFF.

This chain uses TRBV5-1 with TRBJ2-1, with a possible D match to TRBD1 (6 bases). Germline V CDR1 and CDR2: SGHRS, YFSETQ. Trimming stripped 0 bases from V and 6 bases from J, with 13 bases between. The CDR3 spans 15 residues. CDR3 sequence: CASSLATDSPNEQFF. CDR3 nucleotides: TGCGCCAGCAGCTTGGCCACGGACAGCCCCAATGAGCAGTTCTTC.

The genes are TRBV6-5 and TRBJ1-3; D might be TRBD1 (6 bases). Germline V CDR1 and CDR2: MNHEY, SVGAGI. The V gene lost 2 bases and the J gene lost 3 bases, with 8 bases spanning the gap. The CDR3 totals 14 residues. This CDR3 reads CASSYETGGNTIYF. As DNA, the CDR3 is TGTGCCAGCAGTTACGAGACAGGTGGAAACACCATATATTTT.